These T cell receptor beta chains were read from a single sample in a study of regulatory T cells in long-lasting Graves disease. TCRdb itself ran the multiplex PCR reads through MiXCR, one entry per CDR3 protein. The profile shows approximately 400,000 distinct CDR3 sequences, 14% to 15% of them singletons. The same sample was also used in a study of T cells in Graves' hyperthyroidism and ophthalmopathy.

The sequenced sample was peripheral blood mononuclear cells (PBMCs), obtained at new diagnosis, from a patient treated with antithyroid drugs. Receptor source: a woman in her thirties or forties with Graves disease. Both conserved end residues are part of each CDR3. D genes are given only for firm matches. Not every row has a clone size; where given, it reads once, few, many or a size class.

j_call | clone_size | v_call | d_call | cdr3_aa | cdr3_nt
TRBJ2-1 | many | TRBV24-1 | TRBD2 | CATSDPGTSLGEQFF | TGTGCCACCAGTGACCCCGGGACTAGTTTGGGTGAGCAGTTCTTC
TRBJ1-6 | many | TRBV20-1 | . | CSARAGSVNSPLHF | TGCAGTGCCAGGGCGGGGTCGGTTAATTCACCCCTCCACTTT
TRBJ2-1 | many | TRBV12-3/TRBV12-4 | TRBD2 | CASSGGLAGGVSYNEQFF | TGTGCCAGCAGTGGGGGACTAGCGGGAGGGGTAAGTTACAATGAGCAGTTCTTC
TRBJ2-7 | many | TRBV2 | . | CASSVREYEQYF | TGTGCCAGCAGTGTGAGGGAGTACGAGCAGTACTTC
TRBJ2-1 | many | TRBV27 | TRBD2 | CASSRLAHEQFF | TGTGCCAGCAGTCGACTAGCTCATGAGCAGTTCTTC
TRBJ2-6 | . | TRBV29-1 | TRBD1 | CSVWTGSSGANVLTF | TGCAGCGTTTGGACAGGGAGCTCTGGGGCCAACGTCCTGACTTTC
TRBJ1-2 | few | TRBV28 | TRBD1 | CASSSGQGTGYTF | TGTGCCAGCAGTTCCGGACAGGGGACAGGCTACACCTTC
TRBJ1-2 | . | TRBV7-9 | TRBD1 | CASSTGTAQHGYTF | TGTGCCAGCAGCACCGGGACAGCTCAACATGGCTACACCTTC
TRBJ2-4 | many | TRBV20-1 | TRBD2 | CSAPGLAGGGVKNIQYF | TGCAGTGCTCCGGGACTAGCGGGAGGAGGGGTCAAAAACATTCAGTACTTC
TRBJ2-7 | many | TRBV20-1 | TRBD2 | CSARGGTSETPYEQYF | TGCAGTGCTAGAGGCGGGACTAGCGAGACTCCCTACGAGCAGTACTTC
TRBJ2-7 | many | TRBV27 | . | CASSLSKGFLIGEQYF | TGTGCCAGCAGTTTAAGTAAGGGGTTTTTGATCGGCGAGCAGTACTTC
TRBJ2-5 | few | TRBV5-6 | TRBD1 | CASSSTGSHQTQYF | TGTGCCAGCAGCTCGACAGGGAGCCACCAGACCCAGTACTTC
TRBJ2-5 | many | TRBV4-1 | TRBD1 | CASSQGVRGSRETQYF | TGCGCCAGCAGCCAAGGGGTCAGGGGGTCGAGAGAGACCCAGTACTTC
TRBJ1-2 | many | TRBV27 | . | CASSLGTSNYGYTF | TGTGCCAGCAGTTTGGGGACATCTAACTATGGCTACACCTTC
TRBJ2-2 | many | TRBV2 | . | CASSDGYSTGGELFF | TGTGCCAGCAGTGATGGCTACTCAACGGGCGGGGAGCTGTTTTTT
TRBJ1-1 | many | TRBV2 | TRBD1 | CASSPQGAITEAFF | TGTGCCAGCAGCCCACAGGGGGCGATCACTGAAGCTTTCTTT
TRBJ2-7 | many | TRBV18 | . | CASSPDPGSEQYF | TGTGCCAGCTCACCCGATCCCGGATCCGAGCAGTACTTC
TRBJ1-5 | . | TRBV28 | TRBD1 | CASLRDRGPRGYQPQHF | TGTGCCAGCCTCCGGGACAGGGGGCCGAGGGGGTATCAGCCCCAGCATTTT
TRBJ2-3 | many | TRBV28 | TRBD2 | CASSLYGGYTDTQYF | TGTGCCAGCAGTTTATACGGGGGGTACACAGATACGCAGTATTTT
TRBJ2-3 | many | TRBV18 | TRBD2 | CASSPRLAGVTDTQYF | TGTGCCAGCTCACCTAGACTAGCGGGTGTCACAGATACGCAGTATTTT
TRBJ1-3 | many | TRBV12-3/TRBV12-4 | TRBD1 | CASSLIPGTGRNTIYF | TGTGCCAGCAGTTTAATTCCCGGGACAGGAAGAAACACCATATATTTT
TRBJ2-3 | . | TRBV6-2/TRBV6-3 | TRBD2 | CASSKLRGGLAGGTDTQYF | TGTGCCAGCAGCAAACTCAGGGGGGGACTAGCGGGAGGAACAGATACGCAGTATTTT
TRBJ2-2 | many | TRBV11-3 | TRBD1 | CASSRGQGAYTGELFF | TGTGCCAGCAGCCGGGGACAGGGGGCTTATACCGGGGAGCTGTTTTTT
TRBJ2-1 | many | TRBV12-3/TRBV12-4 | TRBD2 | CASSLAEVAGVDEQFF | TGTGCCAGCAGTTTAGCGGAGGTAGCGGGAGTGGATGAGCAGTTCTTC
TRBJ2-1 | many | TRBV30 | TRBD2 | CAWASGISNNEQFF | TGTGCCTGGGCTAGCGGGATAAGCAACAATGAGCAGTTCTTC
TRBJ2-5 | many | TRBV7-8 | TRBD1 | CASSNRQGIGTQYF | TGTGCCAGCAGCAACAGACAGGGTATTGGGACCCAGTACTTC
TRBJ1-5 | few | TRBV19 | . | CASSIPKDKQPQHF | TGTGCCAGTAGTATACCTAAGGACAAACAGCCCCAGCATTTT
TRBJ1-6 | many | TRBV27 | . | CASSLVEGSPLHF | TGTGCCAGCAGTTTAGTCGAGGGATCACCCCTCCACTTT
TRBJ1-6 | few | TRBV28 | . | CASTPGVRDGALHF | TGTGCCAGCACCCCCGGTGTTAGGGACGGCGCCCTCCACTTT
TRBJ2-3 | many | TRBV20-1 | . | CSAPQKRNTDTQYF | TGCAGTGCTCCTCAAAAGCGGAACACAGATACGCAGTATTTT
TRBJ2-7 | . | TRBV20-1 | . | CSARGSFIDNEQYF | TGCAGTGCCCGAGGGTCCTTTATCGACAACGAGCAGTACTTC
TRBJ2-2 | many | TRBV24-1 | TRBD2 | CATSDFGGSNGELFF | TGTGCCACCAGTGATTTCGGCGGGAGTAACGGGGAGCTGTTTTTT
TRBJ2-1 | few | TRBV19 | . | CASTYSSYNEQFF | TGTGCCAGTACTTACAGCTCCTACAATGAGCAGTTCTTC
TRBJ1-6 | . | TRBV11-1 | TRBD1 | CASSPIGTVNSPLHF | TGTGCCAGCAGCCCAATTGGGACAGTAAATTCACCCCTCCACTTT
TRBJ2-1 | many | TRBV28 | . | CASSSPPGTTAHNEQFF | TGTGCCAGCAGTTCACCCCCAGGGACGACAGCGCACAATGAGCAGTTCTTC